These 30 T cell receptor beta chains originate from one sample sequenced in a study of T cells in localized non-small cell lung cancer. Assay: immunoSEQ multiplex PCR; the TCRdb copy retains only in-frame clones and omits some. The data hold approximately 80,000 clones, with 80% observed a single time. This sample comprised peripheral blood, obtained before any cancer treatment. All receptors derive from a female donor older than 55 with stage I lung adenocarcinoma.

The chain has TRBV9 and TRBJ1-6, with 8 bases lining up with TRBD1. The length of the CDR3 is 15 residues. Unmatched junction bases numbered 6, after V lost 3 bases and J lost 7 bases. Germline V CDR1 and CDR2: SGDLS, YYNGEE. The CDR3 spells CASSAPDRGNSPLHF. The CDR3, as DNA: TGTGCCAGCAGCGCCCCTGACAGGGGAAATTCACCCCTCCACTTT.

The chain recombines TRBV9 with TRBJ1-5, with D possibly TRBD1 on 6 matching bases. This CDR3 comprises 14 residues. The germline CDR1 and CDR2 sequences are SGDLS and YYNGEE. The ends were cut back, 4 bases at V and 3 bases at J, with 11 bases in the middle. DNA of the CDR3: TGTGCCAGCAGCTTTCGGGACACCAATCAGCCCCAGCATTTT. This codes for CASSFRDTNQPQHF.

The chain joins TRBV9 to TRBJ2-1, with 15 nucleotides matching TRBD2. J lost 4 bases, V lost 4 bases, and 9 bases had no gene match. CDR3 length equals 18 residues. CDR1 SGDLS and CDR2 YYNGEE come from the germline V gene. The CDR3 region has the DNA TGTGCCAGCAGCCCGAGGACTAGCGGGGGGGCCGTGTACAATGAGCAGTTCTTC. This sequence encodes CASSPRTSGGAVYNEQFF.

This clone was observed a few times. V usage is TRBV6-1 and J usage is TRBJ2-4; D is perhaps TRBD1 or TRBD2 (5 bases each). Germline V gene sequence: CDR1 MNHNS, CDR2 SASEGT. Trimming removed 6 bases at V and 0 bases at J, with 12 bases between. The CDR3 totals 15 residues. The CDR3: CASRRGTLAKNIQYF. The CDR3 DNA reads TGTGCCAGCAGGCGAGGGACCTTAGCCAAAAACATTCAGTACTTC.

The V and J genes are TRBV6-6 and TRBJ1-2, with D maybe TRBD1 (6 bases). This CDR3 is 14 amino acids long. V lost 5 bases, J lost 6 bases, and 16 bases lay in between. CDR1 is MNHNY, CDR2 SVGAGI, per germline (reference sequence). In DNA form, the CDR3 reads TGTGCCAGCAGTATAACCGGGCAGGGGCATGGCTACACCTTC. The encoded protein is CASSITGQGHGYTF.

The V and J genes are TRBV27 and TRBJ2-3; maybe TRBD2 (6 bases). This CDR3 is built from 16 residues. Trimming left V 3 bases short and J 6 bases short, with 19 bases between. CDR1 and CDR2 from the germline V gene are MNHEY and SMNVEV (reference sequence). CDR3 nucleotide sequence: TGTGCCAGCAGTTTGGAGGGGCGTGCGGGGATGGATACGCAGTATTTT. It encodes CASSLEGRAGMDTQYF.

The chain joins TRBV2 to TRBJ2-7, with TRBD1 identical over 7 bases. Germline V gene sequence: CDR1 SNHLY, CDR2 FYNNEI. The CDR3 loop spans 12 amino acids. After removal of 5 bases from V and 3 bases from J, the junction contained 1 base not matched to a gene. The CDR3 DNA sequence: TGTGCCAGCAGTCGGACAGGCTACGAGCAGTACTTC. Translation: CASSRTGYEQYF.

The chain recombines TRBV19 with TRBJ2-1; 8 bases are shared with TRBD2. This CDR3 contains 16 residues. From germline, CDR1 is LNHDA and CDR2 SQIVND (reference sequence). With V trimmed by 5 bases and J by 2 bases, 8 bases remained unmatched. CDR3 DNA sequence: TGTGCCAGTAGTCCCTCCGGGCGGGGGGCCTACAATGAGCAGTTCTTC. The encoded protein is CASSPSGRGAYNEQFF.

This chain connects TRBV4-3 to TRBJ1-1, with 12 bases aligning to TRBD1. There are 17 residues in the CDR3. With V trimmed by 2 bases and J by 5 bases, 9 bases remained unmatched. The germline V gene has CDR1 LGHNA and CDR2 YSLEER. The CDR3 DNA reads TGCGCCAGCAGCCAACATCCCGGGACAGGGGGCCTAACTGAAGCTTTCTTT. Its protein is CASSQHPGTGGLTEAFF.

The rearrangement links TRBV7-9 to TRBJ1-2; tentative D call: TRBD1 (5 bases). The CDR3 is 17 amino acids. Deletions cut 1 base from V and 4 bases from J, with 19 bases between. From germline, CDR1 is SEHNR and CDR2 FQNEAQ (reference sequence). The CDR3 region has the DNA TGTGCCAGCAGCTTAGTGGCGGGGCAGGGCAATCGCTATGGCTACACCTTC. It codes for CASSLVAGQGNRYGYTF.

The sample holds a few counts of this clone. The chain links TRBV7-2 to TRBJ1-1; weak D call: TRBD1 (5 bases). From germline, CDR1 is SGHTA and CDR2 FQGNSA. The CDR3 spans 13 residues. Trimming left V 3 bases short and J 4 bases short, with 9 bases between. The CDR3 bases are TGTGCCAGCAGCTTTCAGGGAGGCACTGAAGCTTTCTTT. Translated: CASSFQGGTEAFF.

V gene TRBV18 combines with J gene TRBJ2-3, with TRBD2 matching 7 bases. The CDR3 totals 16 residues. The V gene's germline CDR1 is KGHSH and CDR2 LQKENI. Trimming cost V 2 bases and J 6 bases; bases outside gene matches: 11. The CDR3: CASSPKPPSGQDTQYF. DNA for the CDR3: TGTGCCAGCTCACCAAAACCCCCTAGCGGCCAGGATACGCAGTATTTT.

The genes are TRBV9 and TRBJ2-3; 8 bases map to TRBD2. V was pared by 3 bases and J by 3 bases, with 6 bases of the junction left unmatched. The length of the CDR3 is 15 residues. CDR1 is SGDLS and CDR2 is YYNGEE in the germline V gene. The CDR3 protein is CASSGLGLATDTQYF. The CDR3 nucleotides are TGTGCCAGCAGCGGACTAGGACTAGCAACAGATACGCAGTATTTT.

The J gene is TRBJ1-2, the V gene TRBV5-5; no clear D gene. The CDR3 sequence is 15 residues long. Germline lookup yields CDR1 SGHKS and CDR2 YYEKEE (reference sequence). V lost 3 bases and J lost 4, with 16 bases in between. CDR3 protein: CASSSLPGASYGYTF. The DNA of the CDR3 is TGTGCCAGCAGCTCGCTCCCCGGAGCCAGCTATGGCTACACCTTC. Using reference TRBV5-5 and TRBJ1-2 for the parts outside the CDR3, the full variable domain is DAGVTQSPTHLIKTRGQQVTLRCSPISGHKSVSWYQQVLGQGPQFIFQYYEKEERGRGNFPDRFSARQFPNYSSELNVNALLLGDSALYLCASSSLPGASYGYTFGSGTRLTVV.

V and J are TRBV5-5 and TRBJ1-5; D is undetermined. The CDR3 is 15 amino acids. In germline, CDR1 is SGHKS, CDR2 YYEKEE (reference sequence). Trimming took off 0 bases at V and 3 bases at J, with 10 bases between the two ends. The CDR3 loop is CASSLESQVNQPQHF. The CDR3 nucleotides read TGTGCCAGCAGCTTGGAAAGCCAGGTCAATCAGCCCCAGCATTTT.

V and J are TRBV7-2 and TRBJ1-2, with D tentatively TRBD1 (6 bases). V was cut by 0 bases and J by 6 bases, with 14 bases left in between. This CDR3 has 15 amino acids. Germline CDR1 and CDR2: SGHTA and FQGNSA. Here the CDR3 reads CASSLAGHRTDGYTF. CDR3 nucleotide sequence: TGTGCCAGCAGCTTAGCGGGACATCGCACGGATGGCTACACCTTC.

CDR3 coding DNA: TGTGCCAGCAGCTCCGATCCAGGGAGGCAGTACTTC. As protein: CASSSDPGRQYF. This chain connects TRBV7-8 to TRBJ2-7; D possibly matches TRBD1 or TRBD2 (5 bases each). This CDR3 is 12 amino acids long. CDR1 and CDR2 from the germline V gene are SGHVS and FQNEAQ. V was pared by 4 bases and J by 9 bases, with 13 bases between.

J is TRBJ1-1 and V is TRBV9; the D is unclear. There are 14 residues in the CDR3. The ends were cut back, 0 bases at V and 1 base at J, with 7 bases in the middle. Germline-derived CDR1 and CDR2 are SGDLS and YYNGEE. CDR3 sequence reads: CASSVDGSNTEAFF. DNA of the CDR3: TGTGCCAGCAGCGTAGATGGCTCGAACACTGAAGCTTTCTTT.

This chain links TRBV28 with TRBJ2-1; TRBD2 might be the D (6 bases). Trimming cost V 3 bases and J 7 bases, with 13 bases left between them. Germline lookup yields CDR1 MDHEN and CDR2 SYDVKM. CDR3 length: 14 residues. Here the CDR3 reads CASSLVGRGNEQFF. CDR3 nucleotides: TGTGCCAGCAGTTTGGTCGGGAGAGGGAATGAGCAGTTCTTC.

V usage is TRBV4-2 and J usage is TRBJ2-2; 9 bases line up with TRBD2. CDR3 size: 17 residues. Germline lookup yields CDR1 LGHNA and CDR2 YNFKEQ. V lost 5 bases and J lost 1; bases outside the gene matches: 8. The CDR3: CASSSPLAGMNTGELFF. The CDR3 bases are TGTGCCAGCAGCTCCCCTCTAGCGGGAATGAACACCGGGGAGCTGTTTTTT.

This clone has just a few counts. The chain has TRBV6-6 and TRBJ2-1; tentatively, D is TRBD1 (8 bases). Germline CDR1 and CDR2: MNHNY and SVGAGI (reference sequence). CDR3 length: 15 amino acids. Trimming shortened V by 6 bases and J by 4 bases, and 16 bases separated the two germline ends. This CDR3 is CASRPTGGGYNEQFF. The CDR3 DNA follows: TGTGCCAGCAGACCAACAGGGGGGGGATACAATGAGCAGTTCTTC.

The rearrangement uses TRBV4-1 and TRBJ1-1; D call uncertain. Germline CDR1 and CDR2: MGHRA and YSYEKL. This CDR3 is 14 amino acids long. Trimming pared 0 bases from V and 5 bases from J, leaving 10 bases between. CDR3 coding DNA: TGCGCCAGCAGCCAAGATAGGGTAGTAACTGAAGCTTTCTTT. Translation: CASSQDRVVTEAFF.

The chain recombines TRBV18 with TRBJ2-7; 8 nucleotides line up with TRBD2. The V segment lost 3 bases and the J segment 0 bases; nucleotides outside the gene matches: 7. CDR3 length equals 16 residues. CDR1 and CDR2 from the germline V gene are KGHSH and LQKENI. CDR3: CASSPLPSGRSYEQYF. The CDR3, as DNA: TGTGCCAGCTCACCCCTCCCTAGCGGGCGCTCCTACGAGCAGTACTTC.

The chain has TRBV6-4 and TRBJ2-3; D unresolved. Per germline, CDR1 MRHNA and CDR2 SNTAGT. The CDR3 length is 13 residues. V lost 6 bases to trimming and J lost 3 bases, with 10 bases between them. DNA of the CDR3: TGTGCCAGCAGCGTAGAAGCGACAGATACGCAGTATTTT. Protein sequence: CASSVEATDTQYF.

The chain combines TRBV11-3 with TRBJ2-1; 13 bases fit TRBD2. V trimming: 1 base; J trimming: 10 bases; junction bases outside the gene matches: 7. The CDR3 runs to 16 residues. Germline values: CDR1 SGHNT, CDR2 YENEEA. The CDR3 DNA sequence: TGTGCCAGCAGCTTAGGGACTAGCGGGAGCATAGGGGAGCAGTTCTTC. Its translation: CASSLGTSGSIGEQFF.

This sequence joins TRBV29-1 and TRBJ2-5; D remains unclear. The CDR3 covers 11 residues. Per germline, CDR1 SQVTM and CDR2 ANQGSEA. V lost 6 bases to trimming and J lost 1 base, with 6 bases between them. For the CDR3, the DNA is TGCAGCGTGGGCGGCCAAGAGACCCAGTACTTC. It translates to CSVGGQETQYF.

The chain joins TRBV4-1 to TRBJ1-3; 8 bases line up with TRBD1. Germline V gene data show CDR1 as MGHRA and CDR2 as YSYEKL. The CDR3 is 16 amino acids. With V trimmed by 3 bases and J by 4 bases, 8 bases remained unmatched. The CDR3 DNA sequence: TGCGCCAGCAGCCAGGTAGACAGGGGAAGAGGAAACACCATATATTTT. Protein sequence: CASSQVDRGRGNTIYF.

The genes are TRBV25-1 and TRBJ1-4, with 7 bases identical to TRBD1. In germline, CDR1 is MGHDK, CDR2 SYGVNS. Trimming at V came to 5 bases and at J to 12 bases, leaving 3 bases not matched to a gene. This CDR3 has 11 amino acids. CDR3 nucleotides: TGTGCCAGCAGTTACGGGACAGAACTGTTTTTT. It encodes CASSYGTELFF.

This chain uses TRBV7-2 with TRBJ2-4; 10 bases are shared with TRBD2. Losses at the gene ends were 1 base for V and 2 bases for J; bases not matched to a gene: 5. Germline V gene lookup returns CDR1 SGHTA and CDR2 FQGNSA. The length of the CDR3 is 17 residues. This CDR3 reads CASSLVPSGSSKNIQYF. The CDR3 DNA reads as TGTGCCAGCAGCTTAGTGCCTAGCGGGAGTTCCAAAAACATTCAGTACTTC. The full variable domain, with the rest looked up from reference TRBV7-2 and TRBJ2-4, is GAGVSQSPSNKVTEKGKDVELRCDPISGHTALYWYRQSLGQGLEFLIYFQGNSAPDKSGLPSDRFSAERTGGSVSTLTIQRTQQEDSAVYLCASSLVPSGSSKNIQYFGAGTRLSVL.

V usage is TRBV6-5 and J usage is TRBJ2-2; D gene uncertain. This CDR3 contains 15 residues. Deletions cut 6 bases from V and 4 bases from J, with 15 bases between. Germline V lookup: CDR1 MNHEY, CDR2 SVGAGI. The CDR3 DNA reads TGTGCCAGCAGATTCGATCCGGTACTCACCGGGGAGCTGTTTTTT. Its translation is CASRFDPVLTGELFF.